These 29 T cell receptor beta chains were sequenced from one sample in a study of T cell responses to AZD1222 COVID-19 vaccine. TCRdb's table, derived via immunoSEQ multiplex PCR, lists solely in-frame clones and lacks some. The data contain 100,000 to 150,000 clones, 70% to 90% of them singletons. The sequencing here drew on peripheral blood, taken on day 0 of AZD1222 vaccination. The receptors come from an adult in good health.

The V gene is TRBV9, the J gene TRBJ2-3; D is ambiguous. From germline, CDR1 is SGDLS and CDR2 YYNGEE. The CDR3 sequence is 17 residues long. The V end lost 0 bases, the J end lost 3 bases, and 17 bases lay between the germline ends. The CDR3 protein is CASSVGGWALGTDTQYF. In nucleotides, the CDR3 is TGTGCCAGCAGCGTAGGTGGGTGGGCTCTTGGGACAGATACGCAGTATTTT. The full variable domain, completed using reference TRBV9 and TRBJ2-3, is DSGVTQTPKHLITATGQRVTLRCSPRSGDLSVYWYQQSLDQGLQFLIQYYNGEERAKGNILERFSAQQFPDLHSELNLSSLELGDSALYFCASSVGGWALGTDTQYFGPGTRLTVL.

DNA of the CDR3: TGTGCCAGCATCAAGGGGCGGACAGGCGGGCGGGAGACCCAGTACTTC. Protein product: CASIKGRTGGRETQYF. V gene TRBV25-1 combines with J gene TRBJ2-5; 7 nucleotides line up with TRBD1. CDR1 and CDR2 (germline): MGHDK, SYGVNS. V lost 7 bases to trimming and J lost 5 bases; unmatched junction nucleotides: 16. This CDR3 is 16 amino acids long.

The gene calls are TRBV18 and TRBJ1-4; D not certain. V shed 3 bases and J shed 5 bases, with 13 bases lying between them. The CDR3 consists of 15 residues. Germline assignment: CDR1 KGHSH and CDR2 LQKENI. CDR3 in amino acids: CASSPLPPGNEKLFF. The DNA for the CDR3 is TGTGCCAGCTCACCCTTACCCCCCGGGAATGAAAAACTGTTTTTT.

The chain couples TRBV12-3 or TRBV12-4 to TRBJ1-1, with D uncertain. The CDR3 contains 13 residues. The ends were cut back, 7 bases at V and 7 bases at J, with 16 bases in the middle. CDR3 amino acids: CASTLSRAIEAFF. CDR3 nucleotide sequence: TGTGCCAGCACCCTATCTCGAGCGATTGAAGCTTTCTTT.

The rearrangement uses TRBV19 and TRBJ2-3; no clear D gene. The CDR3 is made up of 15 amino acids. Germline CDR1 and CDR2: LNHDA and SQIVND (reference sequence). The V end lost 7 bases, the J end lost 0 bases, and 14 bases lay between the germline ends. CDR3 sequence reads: CASNNAGLSTDTQYF. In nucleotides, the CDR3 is TGTGCCAGTAATAATGCAGGCCTTAGCACAGATACGCAGTATTTT.

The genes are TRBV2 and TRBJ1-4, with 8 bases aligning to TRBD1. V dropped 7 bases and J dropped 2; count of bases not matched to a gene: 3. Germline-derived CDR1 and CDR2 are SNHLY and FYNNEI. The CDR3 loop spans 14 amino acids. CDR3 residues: CASNQGATNEKLFF. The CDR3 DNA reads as TGTGCCAGCAATCAGGGGGCGACTAATGAAAAACTGTTTTTT.

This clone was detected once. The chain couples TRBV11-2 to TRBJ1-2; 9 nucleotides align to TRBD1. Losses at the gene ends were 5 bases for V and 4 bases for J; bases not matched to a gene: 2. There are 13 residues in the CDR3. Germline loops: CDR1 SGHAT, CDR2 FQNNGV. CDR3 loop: CASSPGQGYGYTF. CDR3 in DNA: TGTGCCAGCAGCCCGGGACAGGGCTATGGCTACACCTTC.

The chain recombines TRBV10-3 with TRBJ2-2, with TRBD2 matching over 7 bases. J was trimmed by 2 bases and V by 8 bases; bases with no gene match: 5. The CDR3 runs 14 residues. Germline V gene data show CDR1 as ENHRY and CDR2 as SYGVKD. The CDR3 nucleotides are TGTGCCATCTCCCCTAGCGGAAACACCGGGGAGCTGTTTTTT. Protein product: CAISPSGNTGELFF.

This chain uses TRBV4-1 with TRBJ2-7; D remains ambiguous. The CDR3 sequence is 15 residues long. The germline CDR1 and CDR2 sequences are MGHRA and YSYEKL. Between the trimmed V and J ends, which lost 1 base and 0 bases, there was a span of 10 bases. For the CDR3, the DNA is TGCGCCAGCAGCCAAGGGGTGCTGAGCTCCTACGAGCAGTACTTC. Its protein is CASSQGVLSSYEQYF.

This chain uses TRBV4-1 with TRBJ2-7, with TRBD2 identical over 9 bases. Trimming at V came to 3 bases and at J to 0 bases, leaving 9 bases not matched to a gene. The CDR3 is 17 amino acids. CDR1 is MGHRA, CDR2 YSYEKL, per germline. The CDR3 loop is CASSHRGQRGDSYEQYF. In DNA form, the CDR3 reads TGCGCCAGCAGCCACCGGGGTCAGCGGGGGGACTCCTACGAGCAGTACTTC.

The CDR3 reads CASSLQQSYNEQFF. CDR3 DNA sequence: TGTGCCAGCAGCTTACAGCAGTCCTACAATGAGCAGTTCTTC. The chain employs TRBV7-9 and TRBJ2-1; D remains ambiguous. The V end lost 2 bases, the J end lost 1 base, and 6 bases lay between the germline ends. The V gene's germline CDR1 is SEHNR and CDR2 FQNEAQ (reference sequence). This CDR3 spans 14 amino acids.

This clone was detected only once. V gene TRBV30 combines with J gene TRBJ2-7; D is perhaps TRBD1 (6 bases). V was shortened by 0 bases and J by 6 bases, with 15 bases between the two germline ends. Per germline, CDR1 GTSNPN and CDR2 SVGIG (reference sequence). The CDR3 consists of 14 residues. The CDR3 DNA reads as TGTGCCTGGAGTGTAGGGCAGGGGTATGTCGAGCAGTACTTC. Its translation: CAWSVGQGYVEQYF.

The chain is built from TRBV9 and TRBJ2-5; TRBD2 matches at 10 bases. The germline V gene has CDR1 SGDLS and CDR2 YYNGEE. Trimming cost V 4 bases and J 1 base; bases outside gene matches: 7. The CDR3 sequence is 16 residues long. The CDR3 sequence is CASSSIAGGVQETQYF. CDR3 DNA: TGTGCCAGCAGCTCTATAGCGGGGGGCGTCCAAGAGACCCAGTACTTC.

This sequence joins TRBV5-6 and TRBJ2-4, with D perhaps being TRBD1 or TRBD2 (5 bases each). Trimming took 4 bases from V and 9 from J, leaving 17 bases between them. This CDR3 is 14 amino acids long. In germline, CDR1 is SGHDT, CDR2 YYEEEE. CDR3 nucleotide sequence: TGTGCCAGCAGCCATCCCCAGGGACCGGGCATTCAGTACTTC. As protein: CASSHPQGPGIQYF.

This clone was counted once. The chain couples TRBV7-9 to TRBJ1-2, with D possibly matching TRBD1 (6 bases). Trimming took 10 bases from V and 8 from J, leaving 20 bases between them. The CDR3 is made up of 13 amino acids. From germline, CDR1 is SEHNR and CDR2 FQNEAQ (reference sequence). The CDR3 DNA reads TGTGCCATACGGACAGAGGCCCTTAGGGGCTACACCTTC. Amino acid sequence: CAIRTEALRGYTF. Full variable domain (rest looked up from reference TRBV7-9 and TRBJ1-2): DTGVSQNPRHKITKRGQNVTFRCDPISEHNRLYWYRQTLGQGPEFLTYFQNEAQLEKSRLLSDRFSAERPKGSFSTLEIQRTEQGDSAMYLCAIRTEALRGYTFGSGTRLTVV.

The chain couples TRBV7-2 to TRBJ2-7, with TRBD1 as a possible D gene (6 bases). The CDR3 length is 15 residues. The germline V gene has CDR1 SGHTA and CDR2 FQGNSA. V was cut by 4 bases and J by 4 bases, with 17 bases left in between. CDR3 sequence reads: CASSSSGTFRYEQYF. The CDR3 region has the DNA TGTGCCAGCAGCTCATCCGGGACATTTAGATACGAGCAGTACTTC.

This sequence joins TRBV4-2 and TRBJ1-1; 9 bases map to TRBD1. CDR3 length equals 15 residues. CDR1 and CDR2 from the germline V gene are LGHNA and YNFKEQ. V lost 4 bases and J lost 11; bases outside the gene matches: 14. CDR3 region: CASSLPGQGPTSAFF. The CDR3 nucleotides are TGTGCCAGCAGCCTTCCCGGACAGGGGCCCACCTCGGCTTTCTTT.

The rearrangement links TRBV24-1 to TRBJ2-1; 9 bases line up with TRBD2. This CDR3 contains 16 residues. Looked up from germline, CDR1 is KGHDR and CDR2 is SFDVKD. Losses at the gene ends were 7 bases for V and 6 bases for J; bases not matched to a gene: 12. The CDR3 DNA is TGTGCCACCAGCGAAATCAGCGGGAGGAGGGTCAATGAGCAGTTCTTC. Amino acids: CATSEISGRRVNEQFF.

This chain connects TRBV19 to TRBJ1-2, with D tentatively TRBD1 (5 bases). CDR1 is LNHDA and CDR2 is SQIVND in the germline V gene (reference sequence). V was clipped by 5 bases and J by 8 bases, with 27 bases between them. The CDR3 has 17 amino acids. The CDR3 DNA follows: TGTGCCAGTAGTCCCAACAGAGCACGGTTTGTCAGGGAGGGCTACACCTTC. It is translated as CASSPNRARFVREGYTF.

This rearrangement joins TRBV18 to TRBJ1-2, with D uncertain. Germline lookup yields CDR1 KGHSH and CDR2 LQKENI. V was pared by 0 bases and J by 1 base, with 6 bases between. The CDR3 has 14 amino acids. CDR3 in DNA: TGTGCCAGCTCACCACCCACGCTTAACTATGGCTACACCTTC. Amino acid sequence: CASSPPTLNYGYTF. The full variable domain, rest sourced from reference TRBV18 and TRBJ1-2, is NAGVMQNPRHLVRRRGQEARLRCSPMKGHSHVYWYRQLPEEGLKFMVYLQKENIIDESGMPKERFSAEFPKEGPSILRIQQVVRGDSAAYFCASSPPTLNYGYTFGSGTRLTVV.

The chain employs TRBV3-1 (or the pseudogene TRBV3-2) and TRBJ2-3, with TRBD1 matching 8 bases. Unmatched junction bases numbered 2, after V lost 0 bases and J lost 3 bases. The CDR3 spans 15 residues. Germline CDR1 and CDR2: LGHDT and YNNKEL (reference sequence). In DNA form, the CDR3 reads TGTGCCAGCAGCCAAGATCGGACAGGGACAGATACGCAGTATTTT. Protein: CASSQDRTGTDTQYF.

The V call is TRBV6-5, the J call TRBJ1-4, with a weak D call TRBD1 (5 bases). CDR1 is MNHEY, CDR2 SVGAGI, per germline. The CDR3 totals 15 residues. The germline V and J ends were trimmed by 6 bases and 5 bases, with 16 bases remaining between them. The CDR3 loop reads CASSRTDSLNEKLFF. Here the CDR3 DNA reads TGTGCCAGCAGCCGCACCGACAGCTTAAATGAAAAACTGTTTTTT.

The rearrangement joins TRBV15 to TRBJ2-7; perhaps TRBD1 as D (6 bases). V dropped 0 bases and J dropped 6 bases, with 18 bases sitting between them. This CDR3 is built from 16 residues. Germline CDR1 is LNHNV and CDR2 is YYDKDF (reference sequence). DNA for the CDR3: TGTGCCACCAGCAGAGACAGGGGAATCTCATTAAGCGAGCAGTACTTC. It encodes CATSRDRGISLSEQYF.

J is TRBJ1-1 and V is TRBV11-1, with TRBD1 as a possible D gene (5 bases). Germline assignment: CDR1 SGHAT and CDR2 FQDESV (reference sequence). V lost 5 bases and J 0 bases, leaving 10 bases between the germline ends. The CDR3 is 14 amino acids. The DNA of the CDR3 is TGTGCCAGCAGCAGGTGGGGGATGAACACTGAAGCTTTCTTT. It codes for CASSRWGMNTEAFF.

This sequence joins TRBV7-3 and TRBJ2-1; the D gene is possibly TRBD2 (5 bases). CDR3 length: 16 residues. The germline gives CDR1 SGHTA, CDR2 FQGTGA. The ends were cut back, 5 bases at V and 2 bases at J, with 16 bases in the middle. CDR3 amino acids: CASSQLAGTTYNEQFF. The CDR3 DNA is TGTGCCAGCAGCCAGCTTGCGGGCACTACCTACAATGAGCAGTTCTTC.

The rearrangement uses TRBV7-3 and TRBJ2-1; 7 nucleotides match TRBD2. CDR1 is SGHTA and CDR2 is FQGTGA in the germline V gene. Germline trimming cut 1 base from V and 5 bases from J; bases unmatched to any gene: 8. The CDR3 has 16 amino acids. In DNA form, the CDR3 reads TGTGCCAGCAGCTTAAGGCGGTTAGCGGGTGACAATGAGCAGTTCTTC. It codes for CASSLRRLAGDNEQFF.

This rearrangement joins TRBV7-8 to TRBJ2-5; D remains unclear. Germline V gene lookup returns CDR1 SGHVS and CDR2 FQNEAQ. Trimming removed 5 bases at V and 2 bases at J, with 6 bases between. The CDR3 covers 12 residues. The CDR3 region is CASSRNQETQYF. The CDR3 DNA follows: TGTGCCAGCAGCCGGAATCAAGAGACCCAGTACTTC.

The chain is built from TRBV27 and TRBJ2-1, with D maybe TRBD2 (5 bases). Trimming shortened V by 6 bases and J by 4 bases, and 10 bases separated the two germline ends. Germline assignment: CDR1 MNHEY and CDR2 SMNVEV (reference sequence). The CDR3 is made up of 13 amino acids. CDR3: CASRWERYNEQFF. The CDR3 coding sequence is TGTGCCAGCAGGTGGGAGAGGTACAATGAGCAGTTCTTC.

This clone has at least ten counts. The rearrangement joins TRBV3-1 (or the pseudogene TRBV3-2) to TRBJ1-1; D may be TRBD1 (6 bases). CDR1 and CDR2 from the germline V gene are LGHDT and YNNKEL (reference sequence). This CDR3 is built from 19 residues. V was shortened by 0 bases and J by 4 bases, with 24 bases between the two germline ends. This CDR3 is CASSQDPWPPRQEGTEAFF. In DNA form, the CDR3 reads TGTGCCAGCAGCCAAGACCCTTGGCCCCCAAGACAGGAGGGCACTGAAGCTTTCTTT.